This T cell receptor (beta chain) derives from a study of shared clonotypes between healthy human individuals (TCRdb year 2020). Context from the whole study: A few men and two women, aged 18 to 49 years, made up the cohort. Between about 0.8 and 8.9 billion PBMCs per donor were obtained by leukapheresis. To estimate repertoire size and how much clonotype sharing occurs between individuals, the study deeply sequenced the blood TCR repertoires of roughly 5 healthy adults. Different laboratories and diverse techniques were used to prepare libraries and sequence TCR repertoires, to increase sequencing depth and limit assay-specific biases. General findings and caveats noted by the study authors: Sampling was restricted to blood, and TCR repertoires in tissue are likely to differ from TCR repertoires in blood. The genetic and exposure-history diversity represented was limited by the small number of donors. Based on pairwise subsampling, the degree of clonotype sharing among donors was expected to be affected by sequencing depth.

TCR CDR3 regions were amplified from genomic DNA by multiplex PCR using the deep immunoSEQ assay. For each cell subset, the extracted genomic DNA was distributed evenly across all wells of several immunoSEQ 96-well plates, and each plate served as one replicate. For unsorted PBMC, roughly 330 ng genomic DNA, equal to 25,000 to 35,000 T cell genomes, was loaded into each replicate PCR. Ten immunoSEQ deep assay plates were used to sequence unsorted PBMC genomic DNA. Purified libraries were measured with a Qubit 3.0 fluorometer, size-checked on a Bioanalyzer 2100, and measured again with the KAPA Library Quantification kit. A separate single-read 150-cycle Illumina NextSeq 550 flow cell was used to sequence each immunoSEQ 96-well plate. For the original study's pipeline: The immunoSEQ output contained only junctional sequences without quality scores, so filtering could not match that applied to full-length reads. To assign V/J genes and CDR3, sequences were annotated using PyIR, a Python wrapper for IgBLAST v1.9, with IMGT germline references. Reads with weak V/J assignments (E-value above 1e-6), missing CDR3, stop codons, out-of-frame junctions, or ambiguous translated residues were removed. A V3J clonotype was defined by an identical inferred V gene, J gene, and CDR3 amino acid sequence. The percentage overlap between two repertoires was calculated by dividing the number of shared unique clonotypes by the size of the smaller repertoire. RTK rarefaction, the Chao1 estimator, and Recon v2.1 estimates of unobserved clonotypes were used to assess repertoire richness. TCRdb holds this immuneACCESS table with in-frame rearrangements only. Some clones are missing; in checked studies, unresolved V genes explain under half, and the rest has no known cause. That table furnishes V, J and clone size, whereas the DNA furnished D and trimming. Within this sample are roughly 480,000 clones, with around three quarters of them counted one time only. The top ten clonotypes cover over 9.5% of the sample.

About this clone: There is no known antigen for this receptor. Base qualities are missing; no much larger clone stands one base away.

Reading from cysteine to phenylalanine, the CDR3 counts 16 amino acids. The CDR3 DNA has 48 bases and is translated from base 1. The germline V gene gives CDR1 as SGHTA and CDR2 as FQGNSA. V is pared back by 4 bases and J by 8 bases, with 21 bases lying between the germline termini. The donors were healthy, HIV-negative adults who had no recently reported acute infections or vaccinations. All donors were Caucasian adults living in Nashville, Tennessee, USA. In the unsorted samples, approximately 85 million PBMCs were counted, and genomic DNA was extracted using the QIAamp DNA Blood Mini kit. After blood collection by leukapheresis, PBMCs were isolated using Ficoll-Histopaque density gradient centrifugation and then cryopreserved in the vapor phase of liquid nitrogen.

This TCR was recovered from a woman aged 35 to 49 in good health. Some clones in this sample may be carry-over from other donors' samples. The receptor chain draws on TRBV7-2 and TRBJ2-1, with TRBD1 perhaps the D gene, on 5 matching bases. The sample taken for sequencing was PBMCs. In nucleotide form, the sequence is TGTGCCAGCAGCTCACCTTGGGATAGGCAGGGCCATGAGCAGTTCTTC. This encodes CASSSPWDRQGHEQFF.